The present TCR beta chain was sequenced within a study of siplizumab effects on memory and regulatory T cells. Study-level points and caveats: Proliferating siplizumab-culture Tregs lacked confirmation of suppressive function. Sequences below about 10^-5 frequency were poorly captured. As a result, only a minor fraction of alloreactive clones mapped to unstimulated subsets. An assignable phenotype, naive or memory, was missing from roughly 80-95% of proliferating CD4+ or CD8+ clones.

With 0 bases removed from V and 1 base from J, the gap between germline ends came to 5 bases. This CDR3 has 13 amino acids. The germline V gene has CDR1 SGDLS and CDR2 YYNGEE. Assay used: immunoSEQ multiplex PCR; TCRdb lists only in-frame clones, some missing. The table shows roughly 60,000 clones, with over 85% occurring only once. Worth noting for this clone: Its matching antigen is unknown. The same CDR3 can be traced to other DNA sequences in this sample.

Material: CD8+ T cells sorted from blood. The chain recombines TRBV9 with TRBJ2-7, with D unclear. The sequence was collected from a human donor in good health. This chain's CDR3 is CASSVDGSYEQYF. In DNA, the CDR3 is TGTGCCAGCAGCGTAGATGGGTCCTACGAGCAGTACTTC.